This T cell receptor (beta chain) was recovered during a study of T cell repertoires in cytomegalovirus infection. Each CDR3 protein gets one entry after TCRdb re-called the reads with MiXCR. The data contain about 350,000 distinct CDR3 sequences, about 32% of them singletons. With respect to this clonotype: Its antigen is as yet unknown.

Sample: cultured PBMCs, taken from culture after CMV antigen stimulation. The clonotype was recovered from a human donor in good health (CMV status not recorded). Some clones in this sample may be carry-over from other donors' samples.

The CDR3, as DNA: TGTGCCTGGAGTGCCCTTAGCTCCTACAATGAGCAGTTCTTC. This sequence encodes CAWSALSSYNEQFF. V is TRBV30 and J is TRBJ2-1; D gene ambiguous. With 1 base removed from V and 0 bases from J, the gap between germline ends came to 7 bases. The germline CDR1 and CDR2 sequences are GTSNPN and SVGIG (reference sequence). The CDR3 covers 14 residues.